This T cell receptor (beta chain) appears in the sequencing data of a study of T cell responses to AZD1222 COVID-19 vaccine. Notes on the study in general: Nearly half of spike-specific TCRs reportedly go after variant regions that carry no mutations. The study found vaccine-associated CD4 TCRs spanning spike, dominant at 160-218 and 743-854.

The data were produced by immunoSEQ multiplex PCR, yet TCRdb's version contains in-frame clones alone and is incomplete. Among about 150,000 clones, 90% were seen once, and the ten largest hold about 1.6%. Of note for this clone: Its antigen is undetermined.

The receptor's source is an adult in good health. The material was peripheral blood, obtained on day 0 of AZD1222 vaccination.

The CDR3 loop reads CASSLGRGRGLYEQYF. CDR3 nucleotides: TGTGCCAGCAGCTTAGGCAGGGGCAGGGGGCTCTACGAGCAGTACTTC. V usage is TRBV7-2 and J usage is TRBJ2-7; TRBD1 aligns across 8 bases. The CDR3 consists of 16 residues. Looked up from germline, CDR1 is SGHTA and CDR2 is FQGNSA. The trim removed 1 base at V and 3 bases at J, leaving 8 bases unmatched.